The clone carrying this T cell receptor beta chain is categorized as medium-sized. Its antigen is undetermined. Using a constant-region primer together with ProtoScript II reverse transcriptase, TCR beta cDNA was made from 450 to 600 ng of total RNA. For TCR beta, libraries were produced by three nested multiplex PCR rounds using slightly modified ARM-PCR. TCRdb independently ran MiXCR on the multiplex PCR reads; one entry per CDR3 protein. The sample contains more than 85,000 distinct CDR3 sequences, roughly 80% of which appear only once. The sample originates from a study of tumor-infiltrating lymphocytes in primary liver carcinoma. Study context: With diameters of roughly 4 to 11 cm, tumors were stage T1-T3 N0M0.

For each extraction, RNA and DNA were obtained together from about 20-30 mg of unsorted bulk tissue. Primary liver carcinoma, confirmed by histopathology, was surgically resected. Separate regions, five per tumor, were sampled. Overall study results and limits: Between tumor regions, pairs overlapped more than tumor-adjacent and tumor-blood pairs did.

Sequenced input: liver tumor tissue from sampling region 3. Subset: tumor region T3, left-lateral pole. The sequence came from a man in his forties or fifties with primary liver carcinoma and hepatitis B virus infection.

CDR3 in amino acids: CASRVGVNYGYTF. In DNA, the CDR3 is TGTGCCAGTAGGGTCGGGGTCAACTATGGCTACACCTTC. The chain combines TRBV6-5 with TRBJ1-2; D unclear. There are 13 residues in the CDR3. V lost 9 bases and J lost 2, with 13 bases in between. The germline gives CDR1 MNHEY, CDR2 SVGAGI.